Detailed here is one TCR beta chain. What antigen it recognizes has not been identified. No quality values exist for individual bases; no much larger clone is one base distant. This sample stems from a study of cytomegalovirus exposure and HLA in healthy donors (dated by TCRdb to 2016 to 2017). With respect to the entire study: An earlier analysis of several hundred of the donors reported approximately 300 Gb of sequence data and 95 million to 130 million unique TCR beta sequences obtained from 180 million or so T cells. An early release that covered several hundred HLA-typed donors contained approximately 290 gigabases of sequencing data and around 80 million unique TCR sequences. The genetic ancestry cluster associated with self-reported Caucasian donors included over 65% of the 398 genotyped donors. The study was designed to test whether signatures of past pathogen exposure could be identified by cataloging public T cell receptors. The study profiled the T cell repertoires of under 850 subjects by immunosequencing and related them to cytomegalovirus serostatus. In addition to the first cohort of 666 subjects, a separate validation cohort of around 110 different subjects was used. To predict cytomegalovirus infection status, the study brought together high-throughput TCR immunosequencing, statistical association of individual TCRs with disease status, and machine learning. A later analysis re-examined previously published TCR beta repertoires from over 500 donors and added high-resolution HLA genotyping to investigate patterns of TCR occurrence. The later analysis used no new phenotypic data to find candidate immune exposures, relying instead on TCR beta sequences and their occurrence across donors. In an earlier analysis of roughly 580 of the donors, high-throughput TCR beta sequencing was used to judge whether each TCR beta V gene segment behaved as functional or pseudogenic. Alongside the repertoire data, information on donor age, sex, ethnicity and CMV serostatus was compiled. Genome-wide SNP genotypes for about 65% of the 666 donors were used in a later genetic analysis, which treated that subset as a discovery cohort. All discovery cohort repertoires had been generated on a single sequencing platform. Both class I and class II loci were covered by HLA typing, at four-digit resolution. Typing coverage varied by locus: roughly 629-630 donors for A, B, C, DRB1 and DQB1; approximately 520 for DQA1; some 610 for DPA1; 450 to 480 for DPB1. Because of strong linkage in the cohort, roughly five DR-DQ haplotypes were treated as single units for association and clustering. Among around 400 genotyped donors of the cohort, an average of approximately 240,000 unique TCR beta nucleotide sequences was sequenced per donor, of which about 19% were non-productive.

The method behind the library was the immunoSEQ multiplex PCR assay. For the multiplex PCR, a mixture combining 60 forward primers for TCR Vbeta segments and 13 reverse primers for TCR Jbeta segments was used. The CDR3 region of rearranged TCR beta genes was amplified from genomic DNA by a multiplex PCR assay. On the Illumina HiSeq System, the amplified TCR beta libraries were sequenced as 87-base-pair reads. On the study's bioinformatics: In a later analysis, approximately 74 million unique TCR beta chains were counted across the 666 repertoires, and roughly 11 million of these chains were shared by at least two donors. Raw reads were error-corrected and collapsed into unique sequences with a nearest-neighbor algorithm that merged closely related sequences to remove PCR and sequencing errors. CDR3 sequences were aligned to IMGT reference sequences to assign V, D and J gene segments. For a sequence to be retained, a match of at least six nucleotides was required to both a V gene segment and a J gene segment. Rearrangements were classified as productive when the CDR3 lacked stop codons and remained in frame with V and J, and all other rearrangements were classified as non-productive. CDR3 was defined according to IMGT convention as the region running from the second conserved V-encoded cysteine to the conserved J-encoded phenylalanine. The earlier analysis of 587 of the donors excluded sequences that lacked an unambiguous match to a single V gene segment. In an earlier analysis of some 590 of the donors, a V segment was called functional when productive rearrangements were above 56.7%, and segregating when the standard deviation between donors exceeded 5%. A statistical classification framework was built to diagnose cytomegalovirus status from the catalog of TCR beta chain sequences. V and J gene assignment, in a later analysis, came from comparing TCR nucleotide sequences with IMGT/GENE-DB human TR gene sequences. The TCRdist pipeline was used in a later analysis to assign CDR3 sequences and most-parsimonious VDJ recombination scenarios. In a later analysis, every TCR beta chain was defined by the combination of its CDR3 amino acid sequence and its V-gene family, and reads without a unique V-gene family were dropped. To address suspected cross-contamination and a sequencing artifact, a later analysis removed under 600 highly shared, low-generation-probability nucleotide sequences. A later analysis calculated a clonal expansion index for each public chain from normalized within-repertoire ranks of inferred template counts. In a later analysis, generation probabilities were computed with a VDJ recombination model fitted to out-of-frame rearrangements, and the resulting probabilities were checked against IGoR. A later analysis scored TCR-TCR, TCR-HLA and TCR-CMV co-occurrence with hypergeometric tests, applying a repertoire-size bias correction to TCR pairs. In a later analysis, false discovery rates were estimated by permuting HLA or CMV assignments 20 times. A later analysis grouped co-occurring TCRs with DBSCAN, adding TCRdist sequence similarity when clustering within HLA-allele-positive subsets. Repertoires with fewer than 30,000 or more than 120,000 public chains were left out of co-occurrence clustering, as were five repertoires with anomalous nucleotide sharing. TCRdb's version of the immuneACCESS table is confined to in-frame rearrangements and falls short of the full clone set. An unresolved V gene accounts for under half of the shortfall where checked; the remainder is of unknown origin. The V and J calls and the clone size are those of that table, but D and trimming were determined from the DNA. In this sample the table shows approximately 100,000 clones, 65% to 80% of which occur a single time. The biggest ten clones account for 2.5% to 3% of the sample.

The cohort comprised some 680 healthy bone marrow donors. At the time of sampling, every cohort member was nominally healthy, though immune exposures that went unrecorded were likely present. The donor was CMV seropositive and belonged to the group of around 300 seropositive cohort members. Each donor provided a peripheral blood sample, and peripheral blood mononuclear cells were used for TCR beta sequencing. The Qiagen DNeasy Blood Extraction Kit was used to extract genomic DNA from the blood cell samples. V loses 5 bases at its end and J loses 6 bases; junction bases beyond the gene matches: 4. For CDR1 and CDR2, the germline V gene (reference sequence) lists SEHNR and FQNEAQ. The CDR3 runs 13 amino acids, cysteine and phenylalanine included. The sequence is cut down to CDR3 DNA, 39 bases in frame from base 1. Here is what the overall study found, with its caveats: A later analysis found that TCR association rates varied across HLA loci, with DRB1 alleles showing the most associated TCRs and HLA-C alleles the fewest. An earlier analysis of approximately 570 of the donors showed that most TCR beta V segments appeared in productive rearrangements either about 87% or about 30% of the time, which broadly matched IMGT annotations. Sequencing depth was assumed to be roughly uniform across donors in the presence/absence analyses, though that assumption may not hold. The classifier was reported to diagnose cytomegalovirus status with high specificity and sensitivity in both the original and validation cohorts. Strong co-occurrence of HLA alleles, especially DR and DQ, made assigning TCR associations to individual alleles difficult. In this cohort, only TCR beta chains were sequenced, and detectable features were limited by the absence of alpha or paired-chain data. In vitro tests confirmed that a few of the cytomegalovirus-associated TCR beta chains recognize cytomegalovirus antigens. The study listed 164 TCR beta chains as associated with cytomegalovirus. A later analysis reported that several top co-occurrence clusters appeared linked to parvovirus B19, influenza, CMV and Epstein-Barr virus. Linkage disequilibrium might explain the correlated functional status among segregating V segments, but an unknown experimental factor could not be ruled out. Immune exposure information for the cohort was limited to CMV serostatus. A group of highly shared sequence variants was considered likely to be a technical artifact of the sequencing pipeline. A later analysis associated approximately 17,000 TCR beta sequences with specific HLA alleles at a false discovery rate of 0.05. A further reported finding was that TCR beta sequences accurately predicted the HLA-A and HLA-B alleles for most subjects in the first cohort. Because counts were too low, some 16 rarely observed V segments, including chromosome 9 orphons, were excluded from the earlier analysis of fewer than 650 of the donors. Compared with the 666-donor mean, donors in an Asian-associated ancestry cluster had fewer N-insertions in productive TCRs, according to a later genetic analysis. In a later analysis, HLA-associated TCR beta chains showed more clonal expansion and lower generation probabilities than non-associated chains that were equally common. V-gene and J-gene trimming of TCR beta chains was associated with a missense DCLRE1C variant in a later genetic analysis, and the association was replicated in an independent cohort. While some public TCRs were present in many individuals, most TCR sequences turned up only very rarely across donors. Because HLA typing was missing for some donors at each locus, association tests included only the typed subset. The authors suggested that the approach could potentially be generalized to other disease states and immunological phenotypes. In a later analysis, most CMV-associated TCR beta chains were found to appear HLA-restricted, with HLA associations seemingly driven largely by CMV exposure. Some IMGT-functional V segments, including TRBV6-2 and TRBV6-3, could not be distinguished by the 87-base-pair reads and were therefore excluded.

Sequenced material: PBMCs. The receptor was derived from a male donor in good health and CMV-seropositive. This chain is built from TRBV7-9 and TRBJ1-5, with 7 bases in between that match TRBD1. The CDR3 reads CASSPGTAQPQHF. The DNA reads TGTGCCAGCAGCCCCGGGACAGCTCAGCCCCAGCATTTT.